These T cell receptor beta chains were read from a single sample in a study of T cell responses to AZD1222 COVID-19 vaccine. Clones were read by immunoSEQ multiplex PCR, and TCRdb kept only the in-frame ones, dropping some. The sample shows around 94,000 clones, 86% of them seen only once. Sample: peripheral blood, taken on day 0 of AZD1222 vaccination. The receptors stem from an adult in good health. Each CDR3 is given with its conserved first and last residue. A D gene is named only where the DNA matches it firmly. Size is omitted from some rows. Given values are once, few, many or a class for expanded clones.

j_call clone_size d_call v_call cdr3_aa cdr3_nt
TRBJ1-5 - - TRBV19 CASSTQGGGQPQHF TGTGCCAGTAGTACTCAGGGTGGGGGTCAGCCCCAGCATTTT
TRBJ1-2 - - TRBV24-1 CATSDLFGYTF TGTGCCACCAGTGATTTGTTTGGCTACACCTTC
TRBJ2-2 - TRBD2 TRBV7-3 CASSPRGTSGGAHTGELFF TGTGCCAGCAGCCCTAGAGGGACTAGCGGGGGGGCCCACACCGGGGAGCTGTTTTTT
TRBJ1-5 - - TRBV4-3 CASSQEWGGDQPQHF TGCGCCAGCAGCCAAGAGTGGGGGGGGGATCAGCCCCAGCATTTT
TRBJ1-2 - - TRBV12-3/TRBV12-4 CASRYRESYGYTF TGTGCCAGCAGGTATAGGGAGTCTTATGGCTACACCTTC
TRBJ1-5 - - TRBV16 CASSQSPQGGNQPQHF TGTGCCAGCAGCCAATCCCCGCAGGGTGGCAATCAGCCCCAGCATTTT
TRBJ2-7 - - TRBV30 CAWSFIKGIGSYEQYF TGTGCCTGGAGTTTTATTAAGGGGATAGGATCCTACGAGCAGTACTTC
TRBJ2-1 - TRBD1 TRBV11-3 CASSSYGTGDNEQFF TGTGCCAGCAGCTCCTACGGGACAGGGGACAATGAGCAGTTCTTC
TRBJ2-7 - TRBD1 TRBV19 CASSPFGTVAYEQYF TGTGCCAGTAGTCCTTTCGGGACAGTGGCCTACGAGCAGTACTTC
TRBJ1-1 few - TRBV7-2 CASSLGWERNTEAFF TGTGCCAGCAGCTTAGGTTGGGAACGGAACACTGAAGCTTTCTTT
TRBJ1-6 - TRBD1 TRBV2 CASSERSTGGFPLHF TGTGCCAGCAGTGAAAGATCGACAGGGGGATTCCCCCTCCACTTT
TRBJ2-7 - TRBD2 TRBV4-3 CASSNGLAGGPYEQYF TGCGCCAGCAGCAATGGACTAGCGGGCGGCCCCTACGAGCAGTACTTC
TRBJ1-2 - TRBD1 TRBV4-2 CASSQELRTGGGYTF TGTGCCAGCAGCCAAGAGCTCAGGACAGGGGGAGGCTACACCTTC
TRBJ2-1 few - TRBV5-8 CASSLGKLPYNEQFF TGTGCCAGCAGCTTGGGCAAATTACCCTACAATGAGCAGTTCTTC
TRBJ2-5 - - TRBV29-1 CSEGRAVGETQYF TGCAGCGAGGGAAGGGCTGTGGGAGAGACCCAGTACTTC
TRBJ2-5 - - TRBV6-5 CASSRRGAKETQYF TGTGCCAGCAGTCGCCGGGGGGCGAAAGAGACCCAGTACTTC
TRBJ1-5 - TRBD1 TRBV7-8 CASSLDRDQPQHF TGTGCCAGCAGCCTAGACAGGGATCAGCCCCAGCATTTT
TRBJ1-2 once - TRBV19 CASKGPPQGSGYTF TGTGCCAGTAAGGGGCCCCCCCAGGGGAGTGGCTACACCTTC
TRBJ2-5 - TRBD1 TRBV5-5 CASSRDRGPQETQYF TGTGCCAGCAGCCGAGACAGGGGGCCGCAAGAGACCCAGTACTTC
TRBJ2-6 - - TRBV5-1 CASTPGSGANVLTF TGCGCCAGCACCCCCGGCTCTGGGGCCAACGTCCTGACTTTC
TRBJ2-1 - - TRBV25-1 CASSGDFYNEQFF TGTGCCAGCAGTGGGGACTTCTACAATGAGCAGTTCTTC
TRBJ2-5 - - TRBV12-5 CASGLGGLGETQYF TGTGCTAGTGGTTTGGGGGGGCTTGGAGAGACCCAGTACTTC
TRBJ1-4 - - TRBV11-2 CASRLGANEKLFF TGTGCCAGCAGACTTGGGGCTAATGAAAAACTGTTTTTT
TRBJ1-1 - - TRBV6-5 CASSHGQKAFF TGTGCCAGCAGCCATGGACAGAAAGCTTTCTTT
TRBJ2-2 - - TRBV9 CASSVVGGNTGELFF TGTGCCAGCAGCGTCGTAGGGGGGAACACCGGGGAGCTGTTTTTT
TRBJ1-2 - TRBD1 TRBV27 CASSSLAGTGGGYTF TGTGCCAGCAGTTCTTTGGCCGGGACAGGGGGCGGCTACACCTTC
TRBJ1-4 - TRBD1 TRBV6-6 CASRDTGGTNEKLFF TGTGCCAGCAGAGATACAGGGGGAACTAATGAAAAACTGTTTTTT
TRBJ1-4 - TRBD1 TRBV29-1 CSVAQGGGGEKLFF TGCAGCGTTGCTCAGGGAGGGGGCGGTGAAAAACTGTTTTTT
TRBJ1-1 - - TRBV11-2 CASSSWVGRRTEAFF TGTGCCAGCAGCTCGTGGGTGGGGCGCAGGACTGAAGCTTTCTTT
TRBJ1-5 few TRBD1 TRBV6-2/TRBV6-3 CASSTQDRQPQHF TGTGCCAGCAGTACCCAGGACAGGCAGCCCCAGCATTTT
TRBJ2-5 once TRBD1 TRBV28 CASSLRGQGKETQYF TGTGCCAGCAGTTTAAGGGGACAGGGAAAAGAGACCCAGTACTTC
TRBJ1-1 - TRBD1 TRBV28 CASSRQGWTEAFF TGTGCCAGCAGCCGACAGGGTTGGACTGAAGCTTTCTTT
TRBJ1-3 - - TRBV18 CASSPPGGNTIYF TGTGCCAGCTCACCACCCGGCGGAAACACCATATATTTT
TRBJ2-7 - TRBD1 TRBV7-8 CASSSAVGQGATHEQYF TGTGCCAGCAGCTCAGCGGTGGGGCAGGGGGCGACCCACGAGCAGTACTTC
TRBJ2-7 - - TRBV28 CASSFVFVEQYF TGTGCCAGCAGTTTCGTTTTTGTCGAGCAGTACTTC